These T cell receptor beta chains were read from a single sample in a study of T cells in Graves' hyperthyroidism and ophthalmopathy. TCRdb re-analysed the multiplex PCR reads in MiXCR, keeping a single row per CDR3 protein. In the table there are about 250,000 distinct CDR3 sequences, around 26% of which are singletons. The source material was blood. The receptors shown here come from a woman in her thirties or forties with Graves' ophthalmopathy. CDR3s include the opening cysteine and the closing phenylalanine or tryptophan. Each record gives: J gene, V gene, clone size, D gene, CDR3 protein, CDR3 DNA. A D gene is named only where the DNA matches it firmly. Only part of the rows carry a size: once, few, many, or a class if the clone is expanded.

TRBJ2-7 | TRBV20-1 | . | TRBD2 | CSAPPSGTHEQYF | TGCAGTGCCCCGCCTAGCGGGACCCACGAGCAGTACTTC
TRBJ1-1 | TRBV20-1 | medium-sized | . | CSAQEYTEAFF | TGCAGTGCCCAAGAATACACTGAAGCTTTCTTT
TRBJ2-7 | TRBV6-2/TRBV6-3 | . | TRBD2 | CASSKGLAGYEQYF | TGTGCCAGCAGCAAGGGACTAGCGGGCTACGAGCAGTACTTC
TRBJ2-5 | TRBV28 | many | TRBD2 | CASSPLTSGSSETQYF | TGTGCCAGCAGTCCCCTGACTAGCGGGAGTTCAGAGACCCAGTACTTC
TRBJ2-3 | TRBV9 | many | . | CASSGRGADTQYF | TGTGCCAGCAGCGGGAGGGGTGCAGATACGCAGTATTTT
TRBJ1-2 | TRBV6-1 | many | . | CASSDWTSGCTF | TGTGCCAGCAGTGATTGGACGAGCGGCTGCACCTTC
TRBJ2-7 | TRBV20-1 | many | TRBD2 | CSPSSGYEQYF | TGCAGTCCCTCTAGCGGCTACGAGCAGTACTTC
TRBJ1-2 | TRBV28 | many | . | CASSSLRSGNGYTF | TGTGCCAGCAGTTCCCTACGATCAGGGAATGGCTACACCTTC
TRBJ1-6 | TRBV4-2 | . | . | CASSQEIRDSPLHF | TGTGCCAGCAGCCAAGAAATCCGGGATTCACCCCTCCACTTT
TRBJ2-7 | TRBV6-2/TRBV6-3 | many | TRBD1 | CASRNGQGSYEQYF | TGTGCCAGCAGAAACGGACAGGGCTCCTACGAGCAGTACTTC
TRBJ2-7 | TRBV6-5 | . | TRBD2 | CASSYSEGLAGVEQYF | TGTGCCAGCAGTTACTCGGAAGGACTAGCGGGGGTAGAGCAGTACTTC
TRBJ1-3 | TRBV10-3 | . | TRBD1 | CAISYRTGGGNTIYF | TGTGCCATCAGCTACCGGACAGGGGGTGGAAACACCATATATTTT
TRBJ1-2 | TRBV11-1 | many | . | CASSLADSPYGYTF | TGTGCCAGCAGCTTAGCCGACAGCCCCTATGGCTACACCTTC
TRBJ1-1 | TRBV20-1 | many | . | CSAKGNTEAFF | TGCAGTGCAAAGGGGAACACTGAAGCTTTCTTT
TRBJ2-5 | TRBV20-1 | . | . | CSARMGGETQYF | TGCAGTGCTAGAATGGGAGGAGAGACCCAGTACTTC
TRBJ2-3 | TRBV5-1 | . | . | CASSPVGVPTDTQYF | TGCGCCAGCAGCCCGGTGGGGGTACCCACAGATACGCAGTATTTT
TRBJ2-7 | TRBV20-1 | many | TRBD2 | CSARGFLLAGGPGDEQYF | TGCAGTGCTAGGGGGTTTTTGCTAGCGGGAGGGCCGGGGGACGAGCAGTACTTC
TRBJ2-5 | TRBV28 | . | . | CASSHTGTANEETQYF | TGTGCCAGCAGTCATACCGGGACGGCAAATGAAGAGACCCAGTACTTC
TRBJ2-2 | TRBV30 | many | . | CAWSWAGNTGELFF | TGTGCCTGGAGTTGGGCAGGGAACACCGGGGAGCTGTTTTTT
TRBJ1-1 | TRBV5-1 | . | . | CASSAWDTSNTEAFF | TGCGCCAGCAGCGCCTGGGACACCAGTAACACTGAAGCTTTCTTT
TRBJ2-5 | TRBV15 | . | . | CATSRDPGYQETQYF | TGTGCCACCAGCAGAGATCCCGGGTACCAAGAGACCCAGTACTTC
TRBJ1-2 | TRBV6-1 | many | . | CASSEVNSPYGYTF | TGTGCCAGCAGTGAAGTGAACAGTCCTTATGGCTACACCTTC
TRBJ1-1 | TRBV5-1 | many | TRBD1 | CASRPDRVTEAFF | TGCGCCAGCAGACCGGACAGGGTGACTGAAGCTTTCTTT
TRBJ1-1 | TRBV27 | many | TRBD1 | CASSFSGQGAYTEAFF | TGTGCCAGCAGTTTTTCAGGACAGGGGGCATACACTGAAGCTTTCTTT
TRBJ2-4 | TRBV28 | many | . | CASSLRGTKNIQYF | TGTGCCAGCAGTTTACGGGGGACCAAAAACATTCAGTACTTC
TRBJ1-2 | TRBV12-3/TRBV12-4 | few | TRBD1 | CASTAQRTGGNYGYTF | TGTGCCAGCACCGCCCAGCGGACAGGGGGCAACTATGGCTACACCTTC
TRBJ1-2 | TRBV6-1 | many | . | CASRKSGRGYTF | TGTGCCAGCAGGAAATCAGGGCGAGGCTACACCTTC
TRBJ2-7 | TRBV6-2/TRBV6-3 | . | TRBD2 | CASSYTLAGGREQYF | TGTGCCAGCAGTTACACGCTAGCGGGAGGGCGCGAGCAGTACTTC
TRBJ2-7 | TRBV30 | many | TRBD2 | CAWSDPGLVYEQYF | TGTGCCTGGAGTGATCCGGGACTAGTCTACGAGCAGTACTTC
TRBJ1-2 | TRBV9 | many | TRBD1 | CASSNDLTGIAYGYTF | TGTGCCAGCAGCAACGACCTGACAGGGATTGCCTATGGCTACACCTTC
TRBJ1-5 | TRBV3-1 | few | . | CATGGSSNQPQHF | TGTGCCACCGGGGGCTCAAGCAATCAGCCCCAGCATTTT
TRBJ2-5 | TRBV18 | . | . | CASSPRTAHQETQYF | TGTGCCAGCTCACCCCGGACAGCACATCAAGAGACCCAGTACTTC
TRBJ2-7 | TRBV6-5 | . | TRBD1 | CASSYLEGQGATYEQYF | TGTGCCAGCAGTTACCTGGAGGGACAGGGGGCGACCTACGAGCAGTACTTC
TRBJ2-4 | TRBV12-3/TRBV12-4 | many | TRBD2 | CASSPAVLAVEAKNIQYF | TGTGCCAGCAGTCCAGCGGTACTAGCGGTAGAAGCCAAAAACATTCAGTACTTC
TRBJ2-5 | TRBV10-1 | many | . | CASSGGPQDSEFQETQYF | TGCGCCAGCAGTGGGGGGCCTCAGGACAGCGAATTTCAAGAGACCCAGTACTTC
TRBJ1-5 | TRBV7-6 | many | . | CASSQDRGGTSNQPQHF | TGTGCCAGCAGCCAGGACAGAGGCGGGACTAGCAATCAGCCCCAGCATTTT
TRBJ2-7 | TRBV6-1 | many | . | CASSARPSSLSYEQYF | TGTGCCAGCAGTGCCCGGCCCTCTAGCCTATCCTACGAGCAGTACTTC
TRBJ1-3 | TRBV7-2 | few | . | CASSLPANSGNTIYF | TGTGCCAGCAGCTTGCCCGCTAACTCTGGAAACACCATATATTTT
TRBJ2-7 | TRBV28 | many | . | CASSYPDGYEQYF | TGTGCCAGCAGTTATCCGGACGGCTACGAGCAGTACTTC
TRBJ1-6 | TRBV4-1 | many | . | CASSQARLGNSPLHF | TGCGCCAGCAGCCAAGCCCGACTGGGGAATTCACCCCTCCACTTT
TRBJ2-7 | TRBV29-1 | many | . | CSVEAGNSYEQYF | TGCAGCGTTGAAGCAGGGAATTCCTACGAGCAGTACTTC
TRBJ1-1 | TRBV11-1 | many | . | CASKSKGGMNTEAFF | TGTGCCAGCAAATCGAAGGGGGGAATGAACACTGAAGCTTTCTTT
TRBJ2-7 | TRBV6-5 | . | . | CASSFVASEWYEQYF | TGTGCCAGCAGTTTCGTAGCCTCTGAGTGGTACGAGCAGTACTTC
TRBJ2-3 | TRBV6-2/TRBV6-3 | many | . | CASKKRPTDTQYF | TGTGCCAGCAAGAAGCGTCCCACAGATACGCAGTATTTT
TRBJ2-7 | TRBV11-2 | few | . | CASSLSQDYEQYF | TGTGCCAGCAGCCTTTCTCAGGACTACGAGCAGTACTTC
TRBJ2-7 | TRBV6-1 | many | . | CASSSPGSYEQYF | TGTGCCAGCAGCTCACCGGGATCCTACGAGCAGTACTTC
TRBJ1-1 | TRBV5-1 | many | . | CASRAGATAEAFF | TGCGCCAGCCGCGCGGGGGCTACGGCTGAAGCTTTCTTT
TRBJ1-1 | TRBV6-1 | few | . | CASSGMGGTEAFF | TGTGCCAGCAGTGGGATGGGGGGAACTGAAGCTTTCTTT
TRBJ2-5 | TRBV28 | many | . | CASSLETLGLGETQYF | TGTGCCAGCAGTCTAGAGACGCTCGGACTGGGGGAGACCCAGTACTTC
TRBJ2-1 | TRBV12-3/TRBV12-4 | . | TRBD1 | CASSSRIGGAYEQFF | TGTGCCAGCAGTTCTCGGATAGGGGGCGCCTACGAGCAGTTCTTC
TRBJ2-7 | TRBV20-1 | . | . | CSASGDTSSYEQYF | TGCAGTGCTAGCGGGGACACGAGCTCCTACGAGCAGTACTTC
TRBJ2-5 | TRBV7-3 | many | TRBD2 | CASSPTGTRSETQYF | TGTGCCAGCAGCCCGACCGGGACTAGATCTGAGACCCAGTACTTC
TRBJ2-5 | TRBV12-3/TRBV12-4 | many | TRBD1 | CASIMDREETQYF | TGTGCCAGCATCATGGACAGGGAAGAGACCCAGTACTTC
TRBJ1-1 | TRBV6-5 | . | . | CASSYSVVNTEAFF | TGTGCCAGCAGTTACAGTGTGGTGAACACTGAAGCTTTCTTT
TRBJ1-2 | TRBV9 | . | . | CASGAAGGGYTF | TGTGCCTCCGGGGCGGCAGGCGGAGGCTACACCTTC
TRBJ1-3 | TRBV6-1 | . | . | CASNLNRAGNTIYF | TGTGCCAGCAACCTTAACAGGGCTGGAAACACCATATATTTT
TRBJ2-7 | TRBV2 | . | . | CASSLGQIGEQYF | TGTGCCAGCAGTTTGGGCCAGATCGGGGAGCAGTACTTC
TRBJ2-6 | TRBV6-1 | many | . | CASSELGGSGANVLTF | TGTGCCAGCAGTGAATTGGGAGGCTCTGGGGCCAACGTCCTGACTTTC
TRBJ1-1 | TRBV12-3/TRBV12-4 | many | . | CANSLQGPSEAFF | TGTGCCAACAGTCTTCAGGGGCCCTCTGAAGCTTTCTTT